Sequencing of this TCR beta chain was carried out in a study of CD8+ T cells in alopecia areata. Study outcomes and limitations: Scalp data also include sequences from resident alphabeta T cells of normal skin.

Lesional scalp punch biopsies and peripheral blood were collected from alopecia areata patients. Sorted out of PBMCs were CD4+ T cells and CD8+ T cells. CDR3 length equals 10 residues. Germline loops: CDR1 GTSNPN, CDR2 SVGIG (reference sequence). The V gene lost 7 bases and the J gene lost 8 bases, with 8 bases spanning the gap. In each case, RNA was isolated and then reverse transcribed into cDNA as the sequencing template. Clones were read by immunoSEQ multiplex PCR, and TCRdb kept only the in-frame ones, dropping some. The table has around 30,000 clones, more than 60% seen once. With respect to this clone: Its antigen is not identified.

Sequencing was done on a sample of NKG2D-low CD8+ T cells sorted from blood. The chain combines TRBV30 with TRBJ1-4; D is ambiguous. This receptor was identified in a human donor with alopecia areata. The CDR3 coding sequence is TGTGCCTTCGAAGTGGAAAAACTGTTTTTT. Translated: CAFEVEKLFF.